The 21 T cell receptor beta chains below were found in one sample sequenced in a study of OX40 agonist ivuxolimab in advanced cancers. The protocol was immunoSEQ multiplex PCR, while the TCRdb copy is restricted to in-frame clones and leaves out a portion. Of about 98,000 clones in the sample, 70% to 90% are singletons; the top ten hold roughly 0.52%. Sample: CD4+ or CD8+ T cells sorted from blood, taken in a trial of the OX40 agonist ivuxolimab. All receptors derive from an adult with an advanced solid tumor such as melanoma, head and neck, liver or kidney cancer.

The chain is built from TRBV6-5 and TRBJ1-2; the match to TRBD1 covers 10 bases. The CDR3 is 15 amino acids. Germline values: CDR1 MNHEY, CDR2 SVGAGI. J lost 7 bases, V lost 2 bases, and 7 bases had no gene match. CDR3 sequence (DNA): TGTGCCAGCAGTTACACAGGGACAGGGGAGAGTGGCTACACCTTC. It yields the protein CASSYTGTGESGYTF.

V is TRBV6-1 and J is TRBJ1-2, with D tentatively TRBD1 (5 bases). Germline lookup yields CDR1 MNHNS and CDR2 SASEGT. Trimming took 7 bases from V and 4 from J, leaving 19 bases between them. This CDR3 has 15 residues. The CDR3 DNA reads TGTGCCAGCACCCTTGGAAGGGGAGCCTCCTATGGCTACACCTTC. This encodes CASTLGRGASYGYTF.

The chain uses TRBV5-1 and TRBJ2-5; D unresolved. The V end lost 1 base, the J end lost 7 bases, and 8 bases lay between the germline ends. CDR3 size: 12 residues. Germline CDR1 SGHRS, CDR2 YFSETQ. The CDR3 loop reads CASSLPGATQYF. The CDR3 nucleotides are TGCGCCAGCAGCTTGCCTGGTGCGACCCAGTACTTC. Using reference TRBV5-1 and TRBJ2-5 for the parts outside the CDR3, the full variable domain is KAGVTQTPRYLIKTRGQQVTLSCSPISGHRSVSWYQQTPGQGLQFLFEYFSETQRNKGNFPGRFSGRQFSNSRSEMNVSTLELGDSALYLCASSLPGATQYFGPGTRLLVL.

This clone was detected only once. This chain connects TRBV7-2 to TRBJ2-1, with D uncertain. Trimming removed 5 bases at V and 10 bases at J, with 15 bases between. Germline loops: CDR1 SGHTA, CDR2 FQGNSA. This CDR3 is 13 amino acids long. CDR3 region: CASSPFGLHEQFF. In DNA, the CDR3 is TGTGCCAGCAGCCCCTTCGGCCTTCACGAGCAGTTCTTC.

V usage is TRBV5-1 and J usage is TRBJ2-1; TRBD2 matches at 7 bases. V shed 5 bases and J 4 bases; nucleotides not matched to a gene: 12. Per the germline V gene, CDR1 is SGHRS and CDR2 is YFSETQ. CDR3 length equals 16 residues. CDR3 region: CASRRSLAGRYNEQFF. As DNA, the CDR3 is TGCGCCAGCAGGCGGTCATTAGCGGGCCGTTACAATGAGCAGTTCTTC.

CDR3 bases: TGTGCTAGTGGCCAGGGCCCAGATACGCAGTATTTT. Residues: CASGQGPDTQYF. The genes are TRBV12-5 and TRBJ2-3; a possible D gene is TRBD1 (5 bases). The CDR3 totals 12 residues. The germline CDR1 and CDR2 sequences are LGHNT and FRNRAP. V lost 6 bases to trimming and J lost 4 bases, with 8 bases between them. The full variable domain, its missing parts supplied by reference TRBV12-5 and TRBJ2-3, is DARVTQTPRHKVTEMGQEVTMRCQPILGHNTVFWYRQTMMQGLELLAYFRNRAPLDDSGMPKDRFSAEMPDATLATLKIQPSEPRDSAVYFCASGQGPDTQYFGPGTRLTVL.

The chain carries TRBV19 and TRBJ1-4, with 10 nucleotides matching TRBD1. Looked up from germline, CDR1 is LNHDA and CDR2 is SQIVND (reference sequence). The CDR3 is 15 residues long. V shed 4 bases and J 7 bases; nucleotides not matched to a gene: 6. The CDR3 loop is CASSSRQGAVEKLFF. The CDR3 DNA is TGTGCCAGTAGTAGCCGACAGGGGGCTGTTGAAAAACTGTTTTTT.

This clone was recorded a few times. The chain is built from TRBV5-1 and TRBJ1-4; 7 bases line up with TRBD1. The CDR3 consists of 14 residues. V shed 4 bases, J shed 5 bases, and the junction held 5 bases outside the gene matches. Germline V gene lookup returns CDR1 SGHRS and CDR2 YFSETQ. CDR3 region: CASSPTTGNEKLFF. The CDR3, as DNA: TGCGCCAGCAGCCCTACGACAGGGAATGAAAAACTGTTTTTT.

The DNA for the CDR3 is TGTGCCAGCACCAACAACGATCAGCCCCAGCATTTT. Amino acid sequence: CASTNNDQPQHF. The chain links TRBV6-6 to TRBJ1-5, with D unclear. Germline values: CDR1 MNHNY, CDR2 SVGAGI (reference sequence). The CDR3 is 12 amino acids. Between the trimmed V and J ends, which lost 7 bases and 5 bases, there was a span of 9 bases.

V and J are TRBV5-4 and TRBJ2-3; 8 bases fit TRBD2. The CDR3 consists of 15 residues. Germline CDR1 SGHNT, CDR2 YYREEE (reference sequence). V lost 4 bases to trimming and J lost 1 base; unmatched junction nucleotides: 5. The DNA of the CDR3 is TGTGCCAGCAGCCTACCGGGAGGGGGCACAGATACGCAGTATTTT. It yields the protein CASSLPGGGTDTQYF.

The chain joins TRBV2 to TRBJ1-4; no clear D gene. This CDR3 has 14 residues. Germline V gene data show CDR1 as SNHLY and CDR2 as FYNNEI. The V gene lost 1 base and the J gene lost 3 bases, with 6 bases spanning the gap. CDR3 in amino acids: CASSEVNPNEKLFF. The DNA of the CDR3 is TGTGCCAGCAGTGAAGTAAATCCTAATGAAAAACTGTTTTTT.

The chain combines TRBV5-5 with TRBJ1-3; D is possibly TRBD1 (5 bases). Trimming cost V 4 bases and J 0 bases, with 11 bases left between them. The CDR3 consists of 15 residues. Germline CDR1 SGHKS, CDR2 YYEKEE (reference sequence). The CDR3: CASSPRGDSGNTIYF. CDR3 nucleotides: TGTGCCAGCAGCCCCCGGGGGGACTCTGGAAACACCATATATTTT.

This rearrangement joins TRBV14 to TRBJ2-1; no reliable D call. The CDR3 is 13 residues long. Germline CDR1 is SGHDN and CDR2 is FVKESK. Trimming cost V 1 base and J 4 bases, with 5 bases left between them. The CDR3 here is CASSQGLYNEQFF. CDR3 DNA: TGTGCCAGCAGCCAAGGCTTATACAATGAGCAGTTCTTC.

The chain couples TRBV19 to TRBJ1-5, with D maybe TRBD1 (5 bases). The CDR3 is 12 amino acids. Trimming stripped 7 bases from V and 9 bases from J, with 13 bases between. Germline CDR1 LNHDA, CDR2 SQIVND (reference sequence). CDR3 sequence reads: CASTRLGGPQHF. DNA of the CDR3: TGTGCCAGTACTCGCCTCGGGGGGCCCCAGCATTTT. The variable domain in full, completed from reference TRBV19 and TRBJ1-5, reads DGGITQSPKYLFRKEGQNVTLSCEQNLNHDAMYWYRQDPGQGLRLIYYSQIVNDFQKGDIAEGYSVSREKKESFPLTVTSAQKNPTAFYLCASTRLGGPQHFGDGTRLSIL.

This clone was recorded only once. The chain recombines TRBV19 with TRBJ1-1; possible D gene TRBD1, 5 bases. This CDR3 spans 15 amino acids. Per the germline V gene, CDR1 is LNHDA and CDR2 is SQIVND (reference sequence). V was cut by 6 bases and J by 1 base, with 15 bases left in between. CDR3 in DNA: TGTGCCAGTAGATTAAGGGCTGGGGGGAACACTGAAGCTTTCTTT. It specifies CASRLRAGGNTEAFF.

The DNA of the CDR3 is TGTGCCAGCAGCCCTCAGGGGGACTATGGCTACACCTTC. It is translated as CASSPQGDYGYTF. V and J are TRBV7-3 and TRBJ1-2, with 7 positions matching TRBD1. Germline V CDR1 and CDR2: SGHTA, FQGTGA. The CDR3 is made up of 13 amino acids. The J segment lost 3 bases and the V segment lost 5 bases, leaving 3 bases of the junction unmatched. Drawing the rest from reference TRBV7-3 and TRBJ1-2, the complete variable domain is GAGVSQTPSNKVTEKGKYVELRCDPISGHTALYWYRQSLGQGPEFLIYFQGTGAADDSGLPNDRFFAVRPEGSVSTLKIQRTERGDSAVYLCASSPQGDYGYTFGSGTRLTVV.

J is TRBJ2-1 and V is TRBV11-3; 8 nucleotides match TRBD1. This CDR3 is built from 15 residues. Germline CDR1 is SGHNT and CDR2 is YENEEA. J gave up 8 bases and V 5 bases, and 11 bases lay outside the gene matches. This CDR3 is CASSPSGQGWDEQFF. CDR3 coding DNA: TGTGCCAGCAGCCCGAGTGGACAGGGTTGGGATGAGCAGTTCTTC. The entire variable domain, with the rest obtained from reference TRBV11-3 and TRBJ2-1, is as follows: EAGVVQSPRYKIIEKKQPVAFWCNPISGHNTLYWYLQNLGQGPELLIRYENEEAVDDSQLPKDRFSAERLKGVDSTLKIQPAELGDSAVYLCASSPSGQGWDEQFFGPGTRLTVL.

Concerning this clone: This CDR3 is also generated by other DNA sequences in the sample. The chain employs TRBV4-2 and TRBJ2-7; D is undetermined. The CDR3 length is 15 residues. Between the trimmed V and J ends, which lost 4 bases and 0 bases, there was a span of 13 bases. In germline, CDR1 is LGHNA, CDR2 YNFKEQ. The DNA for the CDR3 is TGTGCCAGCAGCCCGCGAGCAACGAGCTCCTACGAGCAGTACTTC. Its protein is CASSPRATSSYEQYF.

The rearrangement links TRBV7-2 to TRBJ1-1, with D uncertain. The germline V gene encodes CDR1 SGHTA and CDR2 FQGNSA. The CDR3 totals 14 residues. V dropped 0 bases and J dropped 4 bases, with 9 bases sitting between them. CDR3: CASSLAGGITEAFF. The CDR3 DNA reads TGTGCCAGCAGCTTAGCCGGAGGGATCACTGAAGCTTTCTTT.

This clone was seen more than once but under ten times. The CDR3 is CATTTANTEAFF. CDR3 nucleotide sequence: TGTGCCACCACAACGGCGAACACTGAAGCTTTCTTT. The chain couples TRBV2 to TRBJ1-1, with D unresolved. The CDR3 is made up of 12 amino acids. V shed 10 bases and J shed 1 base, with 10 bases lying between them. Germline V lookup: CDR1 SNHLY, CDR2 FYNNEI.

The V call is TRBV5-1, the J call TRBJ1-1; TRBD1 might be the D (6 bases). Germline loops: CDR1 SGHRS, CDR2 YFSETQ. The CDR3 spans 15 residues. V was cut by 4 bases and J by 2 bases, with 15 bases left in between. CDR3 protein: CASSVFSGANTEAFF. The CDR3 DNA sequence: TGCGCCAGCAGCGTTTTTTCGGGGGCTAACACTGAAGCTTTCTTT.